Listed here are 26 T cell receptor beta chains from one sample, sequenced in a study of T cells in Graves' hyperthyroidism and ophthalmopathy. It was RNA transcripts that yielded the amplified TCR beta CDR3 regions. First-round RT-PCR with HTBI primers amplified the TCR CDR3 region. TCRdb called the multiplex PCR reads again in MiXCR, with one record for every CDR3 protein. The sample records hundreds of thousands of distinct CDR3 sequences, about two fifths being singletons. Sequencing was carried out using blood. The receptors derive from a man in his late teens or twenties with Graves' hyperthyroidism.

As regards this clonotype: A read error may account for a junction end that differs from germline. The rearrangement joins TRBV10-2 to TRBJ1-1, with 8 bases that match TRBD1. The CDR3 covers 15 residues. Germline CDR1 reads WSHSY; CDR2 reads SAAADI. The CDR3 sequence: CASSLPGQALYEAFF. CDR3 nucleotide sequence: TGTGCCAGCAGCCTCCCGGGACAGGCCTTATATGAAGCTTTCTTT.

As concerns this clonotype: A much larger clone lies one base from this, so it may be a read error. The chain recombines TRBV7-8 with TRBJ1-6, with a tentative D call TRBD1 (5 bases). Germline V gene sequence: CDR1 SGHVS, CDR2 FQNEAQ. The length of the CDR3 is 16 residues. Trimming shortened V by 5 bases and J by 9 bases, and 20 bases separated the two germline ends. For the CDR3, the DNA is TGTGCCAGCAGCACCAGAGTTGGCAGGGTCCCTTCACCCCTCCACTTT. Encoded protein: CASSTRVGRVPSPLHF.

This clonotype has at least ten counts. The genes are TRBV7-2 and TRBJ1-4; D unclear. The CDR3 is 13 residues long. Germline loops: CDR1 SGHTA, CDR2 FQGNSA. Trimming took 5 bases from V and 16 from J, leaving 20 bases between them. The CDR3 here is CASSILGAGEKFF. The CDR3, as DNA: TGTGCCAGCAGCATCCTGGGCGCTGGGGAGAAGTTTTTT.

This rearrangement joins TRBV2 to TRBJ1-2, with D possibly TRBD1 on 5 matching bases. In germline, CDR1 is SNHLY, CDR2 FYNNEI. The CDR3 loop spans 13 amino acids. V was cut by 4 bases and J by 6 bases, with 12 bases left in between. The DNA for the CDR3 is TGTGCCAGCAGTGGGGCGCGGGGGGATGGCTACACCTTC. It specifies CASSGARGDGYTF.

This clonotype was seen at least ten times. J is TRBJ1-1 and V is TRBV7-9; no definite D call. The CDR3 spans 13 residues. V dropped 5 bases and J dropped 5 bases, with 12 bases sitting between them. CDR1 is SEHNR, CDR2 FQNEAQ, per germline (reference sequence). The CDR3 bases are TGTGCCAGCAGCAAAGCCCCCGAAACTGAAGCTTTCTTT. This sequence encodes CASSKAPETEAFF. The whole variable domain, remainder taken from reference TRBV7-9 and TRBJ1-1, is DTGVSQNPRHKITKRGQNVTFRCDPISEHNRLYWYRQTLGQGPEFLTYFQNEAQLEKSRLLSDRFSAERPKGSFSTLEIQRTEQGDSAMYLCASSKAPETEAFFGQGTRLTVV.

Worth noting for this clonotype: Compared with germline, one end of the junction differs, possibly owing to a read error. V gene TRBV7-2 combines with J gene TRBJ2-7, with TRBD1 as a possible D gene (6 bases). CDR1 and CDR2 from the germline V gene are SGHTA and FQGNSA. CDR3 size: 15 residues. CDR3 loop: CASSQGEDSTYEQYF. CDR3 in DNA: TGCGCCAGCAGCCAAGGAGAGGACAGTACCTACGAGCAGTACTTC.

This clonotype has only a few counts. The V call is TRBV6-5, the J call TRBJ1-1; D unclear. Germline assignment: CDR1 MNHEY and CDR2 SVGAGI. The V and J ends lost 0 bases and 6 bases respectively, with 8 bases between them. The CDR3 is 13 residues long. The CDR3: CASSYSESAEAFF. CDR3 coding DNA: TGTGCCAGCAGTTACTCGGAGAGCGCTGAAGCTTTCTTT.

This clonotype was picked up many times. The chain combines TRBV9 with TRBJ1-6, with D unresolved. V dropped 0 bases and J dropped 8 bases, with 6 bases sitting between them. The germline V gene has CDR1 SGDLS and CDR2 YYNGEE. There are 13 residues in the CDR3. CDR3 amino acids: CASSVGTYSPLHF. In DNA, the CDR3 is TGTGCCAGCAGCGTAGGGACGTATTCACCCCTCCACTTT.

This clonotype showed up many times. The rearrangement uses TRBV20-1 and TRBJ1-4, with D possibly being TRBD1 (5 bases). The CDR3 spans 15 residues. Trimming left V 2 bases short and J 6 bases short, with 16 bases between. The germline CDR1 and CDR2 sequences are DFQATT and SNEGSKA (reference sequence). The CDR3 sequence: CSARLKGASYEKLFF. DNA for the CDR3: TGCAGTGCTAGACTCAAAGGGGCCTCGTATGAAAAACTGTTTTTT.

The chain is built from TRBV19 and TRBJ1-2; 7 bases match TRBD1. CDR1 and CDR2 (germline): LNHDA, SQIVND (reference sequence). The CDR3 has 14 amino acids. The ends lost 5 bases at V and 6 bases at J; junction bases unmatched: 9. The CDR3 DNA is TGTGCCAGTAGTCCACGGACAGGTTCAAATGGCTACACCTTC. Translating it yields CASSPRTGSNGYTF.

This chain links TRBV10-3 with TRBJ1-1; a weak D match, TRBD1 (6 bases). V lost 0 bases to trimming and J lost 1 base, with 12 bases between them. The CDR3 contains 16 residues. Per the germline V gene, CDR1 is ENHRY and CDR2 is SYGVKD. This CDR3 reads CAISESQGKTNTEAFF. For the CDR3, the DNA is TGTGCCATCAGTGAGTCCCAGGGGAAAACGAACACTGAAGCTTTCTTT.

Note on this clonotype: With a much larger clone just one base away, this may be a read error. The chain is built from TRBV9 and TRBJ1-1; 7 bases are shared with TRBD1. The V and J ends lost 4 bases and 4 bases, in that order; junction bases with no gene match: 10. Germline V lookup: CDR1 SGDLS, CDR2 YYNGEE. There are 15 residues in the CDR3. The CDR3 reads CASSITGALSTEAFF. The CDR3 coding sequence is TGTGCCAGCAGCATAACAGGGGCCTTGAGCACTGAAGCTTTCTTT.

On this clonotype itself: This may be a read error, as it is one base from a much larger clone. The gene calls are TRBV5-1 and TRBJ2-7; D might be TRBD2 (6 bases). The CDR3 totals 13 residues. Germline V CDR1 and CDR2: SGHRS, YFSETQ. The CDR3 nucleotides are TGCACCAGCAAGCTTGGAGGGGCCTACGAGCAGTACTTC. Its protein is CTSKLGGAYEQYF.

V usage is TRBV29-1 and J usage is TRBJ2-2; no clear D gene. Germline V gene data show CDR1 as SQVTM and CDR2 as ANQGSEA. This CDR3 is 10 amino acids long. V lost 8 bases, J lost 4 bases, and 5 bases lay in between. CDR3 DNA: TGCAGCAGAACCACCGGGGAGCTGTTTTTT. Translated, it gives CSRTTGELFF.

The gene calls are TRBV9 and TRBJ2-5; 7 bases agree with TRBD2. The ends lost 7 bases at V and 2 bases at J; junction bases unmatched: 8. The CDR3 runs 14 residues. Germline CDR1 SGDLS, CDR2 YYNGEE. The CDR3 DNA reads TGTGCCAGCCCCGGGACTAACCTACAAGAGACCCAGTACTTC. Its translation: CASPGTNLQETQYF.

This clonotype was counted ten times or more. This chain uses TRBV24-1 with TRBJ1-5; D may be TRBD1 (6 bases). CDR1 is KGHDR, CDR2 SFDVKD, per germline. The CDR3 extends over 13 amino acids. Trimming stripped 4 bases from V and 7 bases from J, with 10 bases between. CDR3: CATSDQGRQPQHF. CDR3 sequence (DNA): TGTGCCACCAGTGACCAGGGGAGGCAGCCCCAGCATTTT.

The sample holds many counts of this clonotype. The genes are TRBV10-3 and TRBJ1-1; 8 nucleotides agree with TRBD1. The CDR3 spans 13 residues. Losses at the gene ends were 7 bases for V and 4 bases for J; bases not matched to a gene: 5. Germline values: CDR1 ENHRY, CDR2 SYGVKD. The DNA of the CDR3 is TGTGCCATCAAAGGACAGGGTGGCACTGAAGCTTTCTTT. Protein product: CAIKGQGGTEAFF.

The chain links TRBV10-3 to TRBJ1-2; unclear D gene. Trimming took off 11 bases at V and 2 bases at J, with 21 bases between the two ends. The CDR3 length is 15 residues. Germline lookup yields CDR1 ENHRY and CDR2 SYGVKD. CDR3 sequence: CASLRAHSANYGYTF. The CDR3 DNA reads TGTGCCTCCCTTAGGGCCCATTCAGCGAACTATGGCTACACCTTC.

The V and J genes are TRBV15 and TRBJ2-7, with D possibly matching TRBD1 (6 bases). The assigned J gene may be wrong: the sequence end matches TRBJ2-4 better. Germline V gives CDR1 LNHNV, CDR2 YYDKDF (reference sequence). The CDR3 has 17 amino acids. CDR3 protein: CATSRDKGDRAKNIQYF. CDR3 bases: TGTGCCACCAGCAGAGATAAGGGCGACAGGGCCAAAAACATTCAGTACTTC.

The chain recombines TRBV6-5 with TRBJ2-7; 8 bases map to TRBD1. V shed 5 bases, J shed 0 bases, and the junction held 3 bases outside the gene matches. The CDR3 runs to 14 residues. Germline V gene sequence: CDR1 MNHEY, CDR2 SVGAGI. In nucleotides, the CDR3 is TGTGCCAGCAGTCGGACAGGGACCTCCTACGAGCAGTACTTC. Translating gives CASSRTGTSYEQYF.

This clonotype has a count of ten or more. The CDR3 loop is CASSLGTGFTYGYTF. Here the CDR3 DNA reads TGTGCCAGCAGCTTAGGGACAGGGTTCACCTATGGCTACACCTTC. The chain carries TRBV7-9 and TRBJ1-2, with TRBD1 matching 8 bases. The germline V gene encodes CDR1 SEHNR and CDR2 FQNEAQ (reference sequence). The CDR3 contains 15 residues. V dropped 1 base and J dropped 4; count of bases not matched to a gene: 5.

This clonotype has a handful of counts. The chain couples TRBV5-6 to TRBJ2-5; D possibly matches TRBD1 or TRBD2 (7 bases each). Looked up from germline, CDR1 is SGHDT and CDR2 is YYEEEE. Deletions cut 4 bases from V and 2 bases from J, with 15 bases between. CDR3 size: 15 residues. This chain's CDR3 is CASSKGRGQQETQYF. CDR3 coding DNA: TGTGCCAGCAGCAAGGGGAGGGGACAGCAAGAGACCCAGTACTTC.

This clonotype was detected many times. The chain carries TRBV29-1 and TRBJ2-7; 10 bases align to TRBD2. The CDR3 consists of 13 residues. From germline, CDR1 is SQVTM and CDR2 ANQGSEA. J gave up 4 bases and V 3 bases, and 3 bases lay outside the gene matches. This CDR3 is CSVETSGLYEQYF. CDR3 coding DNA: TGCAGCGTTGAGACTAGCGGGTTGTACGAGCAGTACTTC.

Many counts were recorded for this clonotype. The chain carries TRBV13 and TRBJ1-2; TRBD1 agrees at 8 bases. The germline gives CDR1 PRHDT, CDR2 FYEKMQ (reference sequence). The CDR3 has 13 residues. The ends lost 4 bases at V and 4 bases at J; junction bases unmatched: 2. CDR3 sequence (DNA): TGTGCCAGCAGCTGGGACAGGCGCTATGGCTACACCTTC. Its protein product is CASSWDRRYGYTF. The full variable domain, with the rest looked up from reference TRBV13 and TRBJ1-2, is AAGVIQSPRHLIKEKRETATLKCYPIPRHDTVYWYQQGPGQDPQFLISFYEKMQSDKGSIPDRFSAQQFSDYHSELNMSSLELGDSALYFCASSWDRRYGYTFGSGTRLTVV.

The chain uses TRBV29-1 and TRBJ1-5; no reliable D call. The CDR3 is made up of 12 amino acids. CDR1 is SQVTM and CDR2 is ANQGSEA in the germline V gene. V gave up 6 bases and J gave up 3 bases, with 9 bases separating them. This CDR3 is CSVRRSNQPQHF. The CDR3 DNA follows: TGCAGCGTGCGACGGTCCAATCAGCCCCAGCATTTT.

This clonotype came up many times. V is TRBV7-9 and J is TRBJ2-2; no clear D gene. In germline, CDR1 is SEHNR, CDR2 FQNEAQ (reference sequence). The CDR3 is made up of 12 amino acids. Trimming cost V 3 bases and J 4 bases, with 3 bases left between them. The CDR3 protein is CASSLTTGELFF. The CDR3 DNA follows: TGTGCCAGCAGCTTGACCACCGGGGAGCTGTTTTTT.